The 3 T cell receptor beta chains below come from one sample, sequenced in a study of human T cells and chemical hapten exposure. The time point: patch test 1, 2 weeks after DPC sensitization. The treatment: therapeutic diphenylcyclopropenone sensitization with weekly scalp DPC. Each CDR3 protein is one row after TCRdb ran MiXCR on the RACE reads. Among more than 65,000 distinct CDR3 sequences, 7.5% to 9.5% were seen once, and the ten largest hold about 1.6%. The sequencing here drew on whole blood, taken in connection with sensitization to the hapten diphenylcyclopropenone (DPC). Receptors originate from a woman younger than 45 with alopecia areata. Some clones in this sample may be carry-over from other donors' samples.

Ten or more counts support this clonotype. The chain employs TRBV5-1 and TRBJ1-3; D unclear. The CDR3 runs to 15 residues. Per germline, CDR1 SGHRS and CDR2 YFSETQ. Between the trimmed V and J ends, which lost 0 bases and 0 bases, there was a span of 7 bases. The CDR3, as DNA: TGCGCCAGCAGCTTGGCAATGGACTCTGGAAACACCATATATTTT. It specifies CASSLAMDSGNTIYF.

Ten or more counts support this clonotype. This chain connects TRBV5-1 to TRBJ1-6, with 7 positions matching TRBD1. The CDR3 runs to 14 residues. Trimming removed 1 base from V and 5 bases from J; junction bases left unmatched: 0. The germline gives CDR1 SGHRS, CDR2 YFSETQ. CDR3 sequence: CASSLQGDNSPLHF. The CDR3 coding sequence is TGCGCCAGCAGCTTGCAGGGGGATAATTCACCCCTCCACTTT.

The chain uses TRBV18 and TRBJ1-6; a weak D match, TRBD1 (6 bases). CDR3 length: 15 amino acids. Trimming stripped 3 bases from V and 6 bases from J, with 12 bases between. Germline CDR1 is KGHSH and CDR2 is LQKENI. For the CDR3, the DNA is TGTGCCAGCTCACCGTCGACAGGTTCTAATTCACCCCTCCACTTT. This sequence encodes CASSPSTGSNSPLHF.